One sample yielded the 31 T cell receptor beta chains listed below, sequenced in a study of blood T cell repertoires in COVID-19. The protocol was immunoSEQ multiplex PCR, while the TCRdb copy is restricted to in-frame clones and leaves out a portion. The sample consists of about 250,000 clones, roughly 84% of them appearing once. Sequences were obtained from peripheral blood. Source of these receptors: a man aged 45-65 years with active or convalescent COVID-19.

This clone was recorded once. The chain couples TRBV7-9 to TRBJ1-4; no clear D gene. Germline CDR1 reads SEHNR; CDR2 reads FQNEAQ (reference sequence). V was pared by 5 bases and J by 8 bases, with 6 bases between. The CDR3 sequence is 11 residues long. CDR3 region: CASSVTEKLFF. The DNA of the CDR3 is TGTGCCAGCAGCGTGACAGAAAAACTGTTTTTT.

The gene calls are TRBV11-2 and TRBJ2-1; 8 nucleotides agree with TRBD1. The CDR3 is 15 residues long. Germline CDR1 and CDR2: SGHAT and FQNNGV. J lost 5 bases, V lost 3 bases, and 6 bases had no gene match. CDR3 loop: CASSFGQGHNNEQFF. CDR3 nucleotide sequence: TGTGCCAGCAGCTTCGGACAGGGCCACAACAATGAGCAGTTCTTC.

Notes on this clone: Other nucleotide sequences in the sample specify the same CDR3. V is TRBV3-1 (or the pseudogene TRBV3-2) and J is TRBJ1-4, with 10 bases fitting TRBD1. Germline CDR1 reads LGHDT; CDR2 reads YNNKEL (reference sequence). There are 14 residues in the CDR3. V shed 4 bases and J 6 bases; nucleotides not matched to a gene: 2. The DNA for the CDR3 is TGTGCCAGCAGCCCGGGACAGGGGTATGAAAAACTGTTTTTT. It codes for CASSPGQGYEKLFF.

The rearrangement uses TRBV9 and TRBJ1-2, with a weak D call TRBD1 (5 bases). This CDR3 has 16 residues. Germline V gene data show CDR1 as SGDLS and CDR2 as YYNGEE. V lost 0 bases to trimming and J lost 6 bases, with 18 bases between them. CDR3 DNA sequence: TGTGCCAGCAGCGTAGCATTATGGGGGGTTCGGAATGGCTACACCTTC. Its translation is CASSVALWGVRNGYTF.

The chain is built from TRBV10-3 and TRBJ1-1, with 11 nucleotides matching TRBD1. Germline V lookup: CDR1 ENHRY, CDR2 SYGVKD. This CDR3 region has 17 residues. V dropped 5 bases and J dropped 5; count of bases not matched to a gene: 13. The CDR3 coding sequence is TGTGCCATCAGTACGATATCGGACAGGGGGCTTAGGACTGAAGCTTTCTTT. It translates to CAISTISDRGLRTEAFF.

The J gene is TRBJ2-2, the V gene TRBV9; TRBD2 aligns across 8 bases. CDR1 and CDR2 from the germline V gene are SGDLS and YYNGEE. The junction had 4 bases not matched to a gene; V was cut back by 2 bases and J by 1 base. The CDR3 extends over 16 amino acids. CDR3 bases: TGTGCCAGCAGCGTTCTGCTAGCGGGGAACACCGGGGAGCTGTTTTTT. Translated: CASSVLLAGNTGELFF.

The chain uses TRBV5-1 and TRBJ2-7; TRBD1 aligns across 8 bases. Unmatched junction bases numbered 8, after V lost 3 bases and J lost 3 bases. The CDR3 consists of 15 residues. Germline assignment: CDR1 SGHRS and CDR2 YFSETQ. The CDR3 nucleotides are TGCGCCAGCAGCTCAGATGGACAGGGCCTCTACGAGCAGTACTTC. This gives the protein CASSSDGQGLYEQYF. The full variable domain, rest sourced from reference TRBV5-1 and TRBJ2-7, is KAGVTQTPRYLIKTRGQQVTLSCSPISGHRSVSWYQQTPGQGLQFLFEYFSETQRNKGNFPGRFSGRQFSNSRSEMNVSTLELGDSALYLCASSSDGQGLYEQYFGPGTRLTVT.

The V call is TRBV15, the J call TRBJ2-7; D perhaps matches TRBD1 (6 bases). The CDR3 covers 15 residues. Trimming cost V 4 bases and J 1 base, with 14 bases left between them. Germline V gene data show CDR1 as LNHNV and CDR2 as YYDKDF (reference sequence). CDR3: CATSMGRGVSYEQYF. The CDR3 region has the DNA TGTGCCACCAGCATGGGCAGGGGAGTTTCCTACGAGCAGTACTTC. The entire variable domain, with the rest obtained from reference TRBV15 and TRBJ2-7, is as follows: DAMVIQNPRYQVTQFGKPVTLSCSQTLNHNVMYWYQQKSSQAPKLLFHYYDKDFNNEADTPDNFQSRRPNTSFCFLDIRSPGLGDTAMYLCATSMGRGVSYEQYFGPGTRLTVT.

The V call is TRBV6-5, the J call TRBJ1-3; the D is unclear. Trimming removed 6 bases at V and 0 bases at J, with 9 bases between. Germline V gives CDR1 MNHEY, CDR2 SVGAGI. The CDR3 contains 14 residues. This chain's CDR3 is CASSPAVSGNTIYF. In nucleotides, the CDR3 is TGTGCCAGCAGCCCCGCGGTCTCTGGAAACACCATATATTTT.

The chain links TRBV3-1 (or the pseudogene TRBV3-2) to TRBJ1-4, with D hard to call. V dropped 0 bases and J dropped 8 bases, with 7 bases sitting between them. This CDR3 contains 13 residues. Per the germline V gene, CDR1 is LGHDT and CDR2 is YNNKEL (reference sequence). The CDR3 bases are TGTGCCAGCAGCCAAGATAGAGGGGAAAAACTGTTTTTT. This encodes CASSQDRGEKLFF.

The chain uses TRBV3-1 (or the pseudogene TRBV3-2) and TRBJ1-6; D is uncertain. The CDR3 has 13 amino acids. The V end was cut by 0 bases, the J end by 8 bases, with 5 bases between. Germline-derived CDR1 and CDR2 are LGHDT and YNNKEL (reference sequence). The CDR3 bases are TGTGCCAGCAGCCAAGATCCGTATTCACCCCTCCACTTT. Translation gives CASSQDPYSPLHF.

This chain joins TRBV5-6 and TRBJ2-3, with a tentative D call TRBD1 (5 bases). Germline assignment: CDR1 SGHDT and CDR2 YYEEEE. V lost 3 bases, J lost 1 base, and 15 bases lay in between. The CDR3 runs 16 residues. The CDR3 DNA reads TGTGCCAGCAGCTCCCCTTTTGAAGGGGGCACAGATACGCAGTATTTT. Its protein product is CASSSPFEGGTDTQYF.

The chain links TRBV19 to TRBJ1-3, with D possibly TRBD1 on 5 matching bases. CDR1 LNHDA and CDR2 SQIVND come from the germline V gene (reference sequence). Deletions cut 6 bases from V and 0 bases from J, with 15 bases between. The CDR3 runs 16 residues. CDR3 region: CASSQDTLISGNTIYF. The CDR3 DNA sequence: TGTGCCAGTAGCCAGGACACCTTAATCTCTGGAAACACCATATATTTT.

The chain carries TRBV6-2 or TRBV6-3 and TRBJ1-2; 7 bases line up with TRBD1. V was pared by 5 bases and J by 4 bases, with 7 bases of the junction left unmatched. CDR1 and CDR2 (germline): MNHEY, SVGEGT. The CDR3 consists of 14 residues. The CDR3 nucleotides read TGTGCCAGCAGTGACAGGGCCCAATTCTATGGCTACACCTTC. This codes for CASSDRAQFYGYTF.

The chain has TRBV5-1 and TRBJ2-3; 11 nucleotides align to TRBD1. Germline assignment: CDR1 SGHRS and CDR2 YFSETQ. The junction had 1 base not matched to a gene; V was cut back by 3 bases and J by 4 bases. This CDR3 is built from 14 residues. The CDR3 nucleotides are TGCGCCAGCAGCTCGGGACAGGGGGCAGATACGCAGTATTTT. Translated, it gives CASSSGQGADTQYF.

The chain couples TRBV2 to TRBJ1-2; 7 nucleotides align to TRBD1. Germline CDR1 is SNHLY and CDR2 is FYNNEI. J lost 2 bases, V lost 4 bases, and 7 bases had no gene match. The CDR3 spans 15 residues. CDR3 sequence (DNA): TGTGCCAGCAGTGTACAGGGGAAGGGGAACTATGGCTACACCTTC. Encoded protein: CASSVQGKGNYGYTF. Complete variable domain (other parts from reference TRBV2 and TRBJ1-2): EPEVTQTPSHQVTQMGQEVILRCVPISNHLYFYWYRQILGQKVEFLVSFYNNEISEKSEIFDDQFSVERPDGSNFTLKIRSTKLEDSAMYFCASSVQGKGNYGYTFGSGTRLTVV.

V is TRBV30 and J is TRBJ2-1; 12 nucleotides match TRBD2. Germline values: CDR1 GTSNPN, CDR2 SVGIG (reference sequence). The V and J ends lost 6 bases and 6 bases, in that order; junction bases with no gene match: 3. CDR3 length equals 13 residues. This CDR3 reads CACSSGGGNEQFF. As DNA, the CDR3 is TGTGCCTGTTCTAGCGGGGGGGGCAATGAGCAGTTCTTC.

The rearrangement joins TRBV18 to TRBJ2-5; perhaps TRBD2 as D (5 bases). The CDR3 spans 12 residues. The ends were cut back, 2 bases at V and 5 bases at J, with 6 bases in the middle. From germline, CDR1 is KGHSH and CDR2 LQKENI. CDR3 bases: TGTGCCAGCTCACCAGGGGAGGAGACCCAGTACTTC. Protein: CASSPGEETQYF.

The chain couples TRBV5-1 to TRBJ2-3, with TRBD1 matching over 8 bases. Germline CDR1 is SGHRS and CDR2 is YFSETQ. J was trimmed by 3 bases and V by 0 bases; bases with no gene match: 3. There are 15 residues in the CDR3. Here the CDR3 DNA reads TGCGCCAGCAGCTTGGTGGACAGGGTAACAGATACGCAGTATTTT. Protein: CASSLVDRVTDTQYF.

The chain joins TRBV14 to TRBJ2-1; no clear D gene. Germline CDR1 SGHDN, CDR2 FVKESK. V lost 3 bases and J lost 7, with 10 bases in between. The CDR3 has 13 residues. The CDR3 protein is CASSHRPGNEQFF. As DNA, the CDR3 is TGTGCCAGCAGCCACCGACCCGGGAATGAGCAGTTCTTC.

The genes are TRBV28 and TRBJ1-1; TRBD1 aligns across 9 bases. Germline V gene lookup returns CDR1 MDHEN and CDR2 SYDVKM. The CDR3 extends over 13 amino acids. After removal of 6 bases from V and 4 bases from J, the junction contained 3 bases not matched to a gene. The CDR3 spells CASSKTGGTEAFF. The CDR3 nucleotides read TGTGCCAGCAGCAAGACAGGGGGCACTGAAGCTTTCTTT. Combining the CDR3 with reference TRBV28 and TRBJ1-1 gives the whole variable domain DVKVTQSSRYLVKRTGEKVFLECVQDMDHENMFWYRQDPGLGLRLIYFSYDVKMKEKGDIPEGYSVSREKKERFSLILESASTNQTSMYLCASSKTGGTEAFFGQGTRLTVV.

The V and J genes are TRBV19 and TRBJ1-4, with 7 positions matching TRBD1. There are 15 residues in the CDR3. Germline-derived CDR1 and CDR2 are LNHDA and SQIVND (reference sequence). Trimming took 6 bases from V and 8 from J; bases not matched to a gene: 12. The CDR3 sequence is CASSPQGDLGEKLFF. The CDR3 nucleotides read TGTGCCAGTAGCCCCCAGGGGGACCTTGGGGAAAAACTGTTTTTT.

The V gene is TRBV6-5, the J gene TRBJ1-1, with 7 bases identical to TRBD1. Germline V gene lookup returns CDR1 MNHEY and CDR2 SVGAGI. This CDR3 has 13 residues. J was trimmed by 9 bases and V by 7 bases; bases with no gene match: 11. CDR3 amino acids: CASISPGQAKAFF. CDR3 sequence (DNA): TGTGCCAGCATTTCCCCCGGACAGGCAAAAGCTTTCTTT.

V gene TRBV5-1 combines with J gene TRBJ1-6; D perhaps matches TRBD1 (6 bases). CDR1 is SGHRS, CDR2 YFSETQ, per germline. Trimming shortened V by 5 bases and J by 10 bases, and 16 bases separated the two germline ends. This CDR3 contains 14 residues. In DNA, the CDR3 is TGCGCCAGCAGGTTGCAAAACAGGGTCTCACCCCTCCACTTT. Translation gives CASRLQNRVSPLHF.

This clone has just one count. V usage is TRBV7-2 and J usage is TRBJ2-2, with D possibly TRBD2 on 7 matching bases. V lost 4 bases and J 7 bases, leaving 16 bases between the germline ends. There are 15 residues in the CDR3. Germline values: CDR1 SGHTA, CDR2 FQGNSA. For the CDR3, the DNA is TGTGCCAGCAGCTCCGAGGGGGGGCGATTCGGGGAGCTGTTTTTT. Its protein is CASSSEGGRFGELFF.

This chain joins TRBV5-1 and TRBJ2-7; a possible D gene is TRBD2 (6 bases). Trimming cost V 5 bases and J 0 bases, with 12 bases left between them. Germline values: CDR1 SGHRS, CDR2 YFSETQ. This CDR3 region has 14 residues. CDR3 amino acids: CASRKDGGSYEQYF. CDR3 nucleotide sequence: TGCGCCAGCAGGAAGGACGGGGGCTCCTACGAGCAGTACTTC.

V gene TRBV29-1 combines with J gene TRBJ1-6, with 9 bases aligning to TRBD1. Germline values: CDR1 SQVTM, CDR2 ANQGSEA. V was pared by 5 bases and J by 8 bases, with 7 bases of the junction left unmatched. The CDR3 has 14 residues. Here the CDR3 reads CSVRTGQGDSPLHF. The CDR3 DNA sequence: TGCAGCGTTAGAACGGGACAGGGAGATTCACCCCTCCACTTT.

V usage is TRBV7-2 and J usage is TRBJ2-6, with TRBD2 as a possible D gene (7 bases). The CDR3 is made up of 17 amino acids. The V end lost 1 base, the J end lost 2 bases, and 12 bases lay between the germline ends. CDR1 is SGHTA, CDR2 FQGNSA, per germline. CDR3 sequence: CASSLDRGGAGANVLTF. In nucleotides, the CDR3 is TGTGCCAGCAGCTTAGATCGAGGGGGGGCTGGGGCCAACGTCCTGACTTTC.

This chain uses TRBV19 with TRBJ2-7, with D tentatively TRBD1 (6 bases). This CDR3 contains 14 residues. Germline assignment: CDR1 LNHDA and CDR2 SQIVND (reference sequence). Trimming took off 5 bases at V and 3 bases at J, with 14 bases between the two ends. The DNA for the CDR3 is TGTGCCAGTAGTGGTCAGACAGGCCTCTACGAGCAGTACTTC. This codes for CASSGQTGLYEQYF.

The chain joins TRBV6-5 to TRBJ2-3; possible D gene TRBD1, 5 bases. This CDR3 spans 12 amino acids. Germline V gene data show CDR1 as MNHEY and CDR2 as SVGAGI. Trimming shortened V by 5 bases and J by 10 bases, and 13 bases separated the two germline ends. CDR3 residues: CASSTIDSAQYF. DNA of the CDR3: TGTGCCAGCAGTACGATTGACAGTGCGCAGTATTTT.

The chain recombines TRBV30 with TRBJ1-1; a possible D gene is TRBD1 (5 bases). Germline V gives CDR1 GTSNPN, CDR2 SVGIG (reference sequence). The CDR3 runs 14 residues. V lost 4 bases and J 1 base, leaving 13 bases between the germline ends. The CDR3 is CAWTPGWPNTEAFF. DNA for the CDR3: TGTGCCTGGACCCCAGGGTGGCCGAACACTGAAGCTTTCTTT. Full variable domain (outside the CDR3, taken from reference TRBV30 and TRBJ1-1): SQTIHQWPATLVQPVGSPLSLECTVEGTSNPNLYWYRQAAGRGLQLLFYSVGIGQISSEVPQNLSASRPQDRQFILSSKKLLLSDSGFYLCAWTPGWPNTEAFFGQGTRLTVV.